Listed here are 21 T cell receptor beta chains from one sample, sequenced in a study of PD-1 blockade in classical Hodgkin lymphoma. Every patient was affected by relapse after autologous stem cell transplantation, while exposure to brentuximab vedotin was not uniform. TCRdb keeps only in-frame clones here, not all; method: immunoSEQ multiplex PCR. In the table there are 12,000 to 15,000 clones, roughly 80% of which are singletons. The specimen comprised peripheral blood mononuclear cells (PBMCs), sampled at baseline. These receptors originate from a human donor with classical Hodgkin lymphoma.

This rearrangement joins TRBV9 to TRBJ1-2; 9 bases match TRBD1. Germline V gene data show CDR1 as SGDLS and CDR2 as YYNGEE. Unmatched junction bases numbered 7, after V lost 0 bases and J lost 13 bases. The CDR3 sequence is 13 residues long. CDR3 sequence reads: CASSVEGTGTLTF. The CDR3 DNA reads as TGTGCCAGCAGCGTAGAAGGGACAGGGACACTCACCTTC.

The chain joins TRBV19 to TRBJ2-1; 9 nucleotides match TRBD2. The ends lost 6 bases at V and 4 bases at J; junction bases unmatched: 10. This CDR3 region has 16 residues. Germline values: CDR1 LNHDA, CDR2 SQIVND (reference sequence). The CDR3 region is CASRTSSGELYNEQFF. The CDR3 nucleotides read TGTGCCAGTAGAACCTCTAGCGGGGAGCTATACAATGAGCAGTTCTTC.

This chain links TRBV6-1 with TRBJ2-5; D unclear. Deletions cut 1 base from V and 9 bases from J, with 12 bases between. This CDR3 is built from 13 residues. Germline V gene sequence: CDR1 MNHNS, CDR2 SASEGT. The CDR3 coding sequence is TGTGCCAGCAGTGAAGTGCGTGGGGTGGCCCAGTACTTC. Protein sequence: CASSEVRGVAQYF.

This clone was detected only a few times. The genes are TRBV7-8 and TRBJ1-6; perhaps TRBD1 as D (5 bases). V dropped 2 bases and J dropped 0 bases, with 14 bases sitting between them. From germline, CDR1 is SGHVS and CDR2 FQNEAQ. The CDR3 length is 18 residues. The CDR3 reads CASSLPTESSSYNSPLHF. Written as DNA, the CDR3 is TGTGCCAGCAGCTTACCGACAGAGTCCAGCTCCTATAATTCACCCCTCCACTTT.

This chain links TRBV19 with TRBJ2-5; D is possibly TRBD2 (5 bases). Between the trimmed V and J ends, which lost 1 base and 2 bases, there was a span of 8 bases. Germline loops: CDR1 LNHDA, CDR2 SQIVND (reference sequence). The CDR3 consists of 14 residues. Written as DNA, the CDR3 is TGTGCCAGTAGTATAGGGACTGCTCAAGAGACCCAGTACTTC. This gives the protein CASSIGTAQETQYF.

The chain combines TRBV18 with TRBJ2-7; D unresolved. The ends were cut back, 3 bases at V and 4 bases at J, with 4 bases in the middle. The CDR3 loop spans 11 amino acids. The germline CDR1 and CDR2 sequences are KGHSH and LQKENI. CDR3 protein: CASSPTYEQYF. In DNA, the CDR3 is TGTGCCAGCTCACCCACATACGAGCAGTACTTC.

This clone came up a few times. The V gene is TRBV6-4, the J gene TRBJ2-3; 8 bases are a match to TRBD2. The CDR3 has 13 amino acids. Losses at the gene ends were 3 bases for V and 5 bases for J; bases not matched to a gene: 1. Germline V gene sequence: CDR1 MRHNA, CDR2 SNTAGT. The CDR3 DNA reads as TGTGCCAGCAGTGATACTAGCGGAGATACGCAGTATTTT. Its translation is CASSDTSGDTQYF.

This chain connects TRBV2 to TRBJ2-1; 10 positions match TRBD2. This CDR3 is 13 amino acids long. Germline CDR1 SNHLY, CDR2 FYNNEI. The trim removed 9 bases at V and 7 bases at J, leaving 6 bases unmatched. The CDR3 protein is CASLLAGRNEQFF. In DNA, the CDR3 is TGTGCCAGTTTACTAGCGGGGCGGAATGAGCAGTTCTTC.

This clone was detected a few times. The V gene is TRBV19, the J gene TRBJ1-1, with D maybe TRBD1 (6 bases). The CDR3 covers 14 residues. V lost 6 bases and J lost 2, with 13 bases in between. Germline CDR1 is LNHDA and CDR2 is SQIVND (reference sequence). The CDR3 DNA is TGTGCCAGTAGAAACCCAGGGGTAAACACTGAAGCTTTCTTT. Amino acid sequence: CASRNPGVNTEAFF.

V gene TRBV11-3 combines with J gene TRBJ2-2; no definite D call. The CDR3 runs to 12 residues. V gave up 5 bases and J gave up 7 bases, with 8 bases separating them. The germline CDR1 and CDR2 sequences are SGHNT and YENEEA. The CDR3 loop reads CASSRVYGELFF. CDR3 bases: TGTGCCAGCAGCAGGGTGTACGGGGAGCTGTTTTTT.

The V call is TRBV10-2, the J call TRBJ2-7; maybe TRBD1 (6 bases). CDR3 size: 13 residues. Between the trimmed V and J ends, which lost 4 bases and 6 bases, there was a span of 13 bases. From germline, CDR1 is WSHSY and CDR2 SAAADI. Here the CDR3 DNA reads TGCGCCAGCAGTGGTAACAGGGTGGGCGAGCAGTACTTC. It codes for CASSGNRVGEQYF.

The genes are TRBV5-1 and TRBJ1-1; D is perhaps TRBD1 (6 bases). CDR1 is SGHRS and CDR2 is YFSETQ in the germline V gene. The CDR3 is 16 amino acids. V shed 1 base and J shed 4 bases, with 17 bases lying between them. The CDR3 region has the DNA TGCGCCAGCAGCTTGACCACCAGGGGTGGTGGCACTGAAGCTTTCTTT. Translated, it gives CASSLTTRGGGTEAFF.

The chain joins TRBV9 to TRBJ1-4, with TRBD1 matching over 9 bases. V gave up 4 bases and J gave up 6 bases; unmatched junction bases: 10. CDR1 is SGDLS, CDR2 YYNGEE, per germline. The CDR3 sequence is 16 residues long. This chain's CDR3 is CASSKGQGPKDEKLFF. DNA for the CDR3: TGTGCCAGCAGCAAGGGACAGGGCCCGAAGGATGAAAAACTGTTTTTT.

The chain has TRBV4-3 and TRBJ1-5, with 10 bases lining up with TRBD1. Germline CDR1 and CDR2: LGHNA and YSLEER. The CDR3 runs to 17 residues. The J segment lost 5 bases and the V segment lost 4 bases, leaving 11 bases of the junction unmatched. The CDR3 region has the DNA TGCGCCAGCAGCCCTCAACCCCGGACAGGGGGACATCAGCCCCAGCATTTT. As protein: CASSPQPRTGGHQPQHF.

The rearrangement joins TRBV7-9 to TRBJ1-1; possible D gene TRBD1, 6 bases. Trimming pared 2 bases from V and 9 bases from J, leaving 7 bases between. Germline V gene lookup returns CDR1 SEHNR and CDR2 FQNEAQ (reference sequence). The CDR3 totals 11 residues. This chain's CDR3 is CASSLRGQAFF. The CDR3 DNA sequence: TGTGCCAGCAGCTTACGGGGGCAAGCTTTCTTT. The full variable domain, rest sourced from reference TRBV7-9 and TRBJ1-1, is DTGVSQNPRHKITKRGQNVTFRCDPISEHNRLYWYRQTLGQGPEFLTYFQNEAQLEKSRLLSDRFSAERPKGSFSTLEIQRTEQGDSAMYLCASSLRGQAFFGQGTRLTVV.

This clone was seen just once. The chain links TRBV10-3 to TRBJ1-6, with D tentatively TRBD1 (6 bases). Trimming cost V 7 bases and J 4 bases, with 8 bases left between them. The CDR3 contains 13 residues. Per germline, CDR1 ENHRY and CDR2 SYGVKD. The CDR3 spells CAIKGQYNSPLHF. The CDR3 region has the DNA TGTGCCATCAAGGGACAATATAATTCACCCCTCCACTTT.

Comment on this clone: This same CDR3 is encoded by further DNA sequences in the sample. Here the CDR3 reads CASSRGDTQYF. CDR3 bases: TGTGCCAGTAGTAGGGGAGATACGCAGTATTTT. The chain links TRBV19 to TRBJ2-3; no definite D call. CDR1 is LNHDA, CDR2 SQIVND, per germline (reference sequence). V shed 4 bases and J shed 5 bases, with 4 bases lying between them. The CDR3 sequence is 11 residues long.

The rearrangement uses TRBV5-8 and TRBJ2-1; D remains ambiguous. This CDR3 contains 14 residues. Trimming pared 2 bases from V and 4 bases from J, leaving 10 bases between. Per the germline V gene, CDR1 is SGHTS and CDR2 is YDEGEE. CDR3 protein: CASSFPGLYNEQFF. The CDR3 nucleotides read TGTGCCAGCAGCTTCCCGGGCCTTTACAATGAGCAGTTCTTC.

The chain couples TRBV10-1 to TRBJ2-1; a weak D match, TRBD2 (6 bases). This CDR3 comprises 16 residues. Germline V gene lookup returns CDR1 WNHNN and CDR2 SYGVQD (reference sequence). Trimming removed 3 bases from V and 7 bases from J, with 19 bases in between. The CDR3 here is CASSDPTTTGRNEQFF. The CDR3, as DNA: TGCGCCAGCAGTGACCCAACGACCACGGGGAGGAATGAGCAGTTCTTC.

The rearrangement uses TRBV6-5 and TRBJ2-5; D is undetermined. CDR1 and CDR2 from the germline V gene are MNHEY and SVGAGI. The CDR3 is made up of 12 amino acids. V lost 3 bases to trimming and J lost 2 bases, with 4 bases between them. CDR3 loop: CASSYGQETQYF. CDR3 coding DNA: TGTGCCAGCAGTTATGGTCAAGAGACCCAGTACTTC.

The chain recombines TRBV5-1 with TRBJ1-1; unclear D gene. The CDR3 length is 13 residues. The V gene lost 2 bases and the J gene lost 8 bases, with 13 bases spanning the gap. The germline V gene encodes CDR1 SGHRS and CDR2 YFSETQ. The CDR3 loop reads CASSFGQSREAFF. In DNA, the CDR3 is TGCGCCAGCAGCTTTGGTCAGTCAAGGGAAGCTTTCTTT. Together with reference TRBV5-1 and TRBJ1-1, the CDR3 gives the full variable domain: KAGVTQTPRYLIKTRGQQVTLSCSPISGHRSVSWYQQTPGQGLQFLFEYFSETQRNKGNFPGRFSGRQFSNSRSEMNVSTLELGDSALYLCASSFGQSREAFFGQGTRLTVV.